The 13 T cell receptor beta chains below all came from one sample that was sequenced in a study of cytomegalovirus exposure and HLA in healthy donors. The table came from immunoSEQ multiplex PCR; TCRdb's copy has only in-frame clones and leaves some out. The table includes about 160,000 clones, roughly nine tenths detected once. Source material: PBMCs. The receptors were gathered from a woman aged 18 to 35 in good health and CMV-seropositive.

This chain connects TRBV19 to TRBJ1-2; 11 bases line up with TRBD1. V lost 11 bases, J lost 7 bases, and 9 bases stayed unmatched. Germline loops: CDR1 LNHDA, CDR2 SQIVND (reference sequence). There are 13 residues in the CDR3. CDR3 nucleotides: TGTGCCGGACGGGACAGGGGGTTCGGTGGCTACACCTTC. Translating it yields CAGRDRGFGGYTF.

The table lists this clone with a few counts. The chain carries TRBV6-1 and TRBJ2-1, with 8 bases fitting TRBD2. The V and J ends lost 2 bases and 4 bases, in that order; junction bases with no gene match: 4. CDR3 length equals 15 residues. Germline loops: CDR1 MNHNS, CDR2 SASEGT. CDR3 region: CASSEKLAEYNEQFF. CDR3 bases: TGTGCCAGCAGTGAAAAACTAGCGGAGTACAATGAGCAGTTCTTC.

The rearrangement uses TRBV6-6 and TRBJ2-1; D gene unclear. This CDR3 has 13 residues. From germline, CDR1 is MNHNY and CDR2 SVGAGI (reference sequence). Trimming removed 2 bases at V and 6 bases at J, with 8 bases between. The CDR3 loop reads CASSYVIGNEQFF. DNA for the CDR3: TGTGCCAGCAGTTACGTTATCGGCAATGAGCAGTTCTTC.

With respect to this clone: Other nucleotide sequences in the sample specify the same CDR3. The chain couples TRBV5-1 to TRBJ2-7, with 8 bases fitting TRBD2. The trim removed 7 bases at V and 1 base at J, leaving 4 bases unmatched. The length of the CDR3 is 13 residues. Germline assignment: CDR1 SGHRS and CDR2 YFSETQ. In nucleotides, the CDR3 is TGCGCCAGCTCTCCGGGGGGGTCCTACGAGCAGTACTTC. This translates into CASSPGGSYEQYF.

The V and J genes are TRBV11-3 and TRBJ2-1; 7 nucleotides line up with TRBD2. This CDR3 has 17 amino acids. The trim removed 1 base at V and 0 bases at J, leaving 6 bases unmatched. Germline V CDR1 and CDR2: SGHNT, YENEEA. The CDR3 nucleotides are TGTGCCAGCAGCTTAGCGGGGAGGGCCTTCTCCTACAATGAGCAGTTCTTC. The encoded protein is CASSLAGRAFSYNEQFF.

The chain combines TRBV30 with TRBJ2-7; 10 bases line up with TRBD2. The CDR3 loop spans 13 amino acids. J gave up 1 base and V 5 bases, and 2 bases lay outside the gene matches. CDR1 is GTSNPN and CDR2 is SVGIG in the germline V gene (reference sequence). The CDR3 is CAWLAGGSYEQYF. The CDR3 DNA sequence: TGTGCCTGGTTAGCGGGAGGTTCCTACGAGCAGTACTTC.

This clone came up a few times. The rearrangement links TRBV10-3 to TRBJ2-1, with TRBD1 matching 10 bases. Germline CDR1 is ENHRY and CDR2 is SYGVKD. J was trimmed by 5 bases and V by 2 bases; bases with no gene match: 3. There are 15 residues in the CDR3. The CDR3 region has the DNA TGTGCCATCAGTGAGAGGGACAGGGGTGACAATGAGCAGTTCTTC. This sequence encodes CAISERDRGDNEQFF.

The V and J genes are TRBV19 and TRBJ1-1; 7 bases fit TRBD1. Germline CDR1 and CDR2: LNHDA and SQIVND (reference sequence). Trimming at V came to 10 bases and at J to 0 bases, leaving 5 bases not matched to a gene. The CDR3 has 13 residues. CDR3 coding DNA: TGTGCCACCAATAGGGGGCTGAACACTGAAGCTTTCTTT. It encodes CATNRGLNTEAFF.

The V gene is TRBV13, the J gene TRBJ2-3, with unresolved D. There are 15 residues in the CDR3. V was pared by 1 base and J by 0 bases, with 8 bases between. Germline values: CDR1 PRHDT, CDR2 FYEKMQ (reference sequence). The CDR3 here is CASSLVAVSTDTQYF. The CDR3 nucleotides are TGTGCCAGCAGCTTAGTTGCGGTTAGCACAGATACGCAGTATTTT. The whole variable domain, filled in from reference TRBV13 and TRBJ2-3, reads AAGVIQSPRHLIKEKRETATLKCYPIPRHDTVYWYQQGPGQDPQFLISFYEKMQSDKGSIPDRFSAQQFSDYHSELNMSSLELGDSALYFCASSLVAVSTDTQYFGPGTRLTVL.

V usage is TRBV5-1 and J usage is TRBJ2-6, with D unclear. The CDR3 length is 16 residues. The germline V gene has CDR1 SGHRS and CDR2 YFSETQ. V was clipped by 0 bases and J by 0 bases, with 7 bases between them. The CDR3 nucleotides read TGCGCCAGCAGCTTGGCTCGCGTCTCTGGGGCCAACGTCCTGACTTTC. Protein: CASSLARVSGANVLTF.

This clone has just a few counts. The rearrangement joins TRBV25-1 to TRBJ1-1; D unclear. The CDR3 consists of 11 residues. The V gene's germline CDR1 is MGHDK and CDR2 SYGVNS. Trimming shortened V by 6 bases and J by 4 bases, and 6 bases separated the two germline ends. This chain's CDR3 is CASSWSTEAFF. CDR3 coding DNA: TGTGCCAGCAGCTGGAGCACTGAAGCTTTCTTT.

The chain uses TRBV11-3 and TRBJ2-1; tentative D call: TRBD2 (5 bases). Germline-derived CDR1 and CDR2 are SGHNT and YENEEA. The CDR3 is made up of 15 amino acids. V dropped 5 bases and J dropped 8 bases, with 19 bases sitting between them. The CDR3: CASSRASPLLDEQFF. CDR3 nucleotide sequence: TGTGCCAGCAGCCGGGCTAGCCCCCTATTAGATGAGCAGTTCTTC.

V usage is TRBV7-2 and J usage is TRBJ2-2; 12 bases are a match to TRBD2. Looked up from germline, CDR1 is SGHTA and CDR2 is FQGNSA. V was clipped by 1 base and J by 5 bases; unmatched bases: 5. This CDR3 has 17 amino acids. The CDR3 DNA follows: TGTGCCAGCAGCTTAGAGACTAGCGGGAGATGGACCGGGGAGCTGTTTTTT. Its protein product is CASSLETSGRWTGELFF.